This TCR beta chain appears in the sequencing data of a study of blood T cell repertoires in COVID-19. For the study at large: Some COVID-19 samples were acute and others convalescent; all came from the United States, Italy and Spain.

In the authors' methods: Amplified reference gene primers provided the basis for estimating nucleated cell counts. The data were produced by immunoSEQ multiplex PCR, yet TCRdb's version contains in-frame clones alone and is incomplete. Clonal size and the V and J genes are those of that table, whereas D and trimming came from the DNA. The sample has 200,000 to 250,000 clones; 85% to 90% are singletons. Germline V gene data show CDR1 as KGHSH and CDR2 as LQKENI. The CDR3 has 16 residues. The V segment lost 4 bases and the J segment 1 base; nucleotides outside the gene matches: 9. Sequencing was done on a sample of peripheral blood. The chain employs TRBV18 and TRBJ1-1; TRBD1 aligns across 7 bases. The TCR comes from a man aged 45-65 years with acute or convalescent COVID-19. The CDR3 DNA is TGTGCCAGCTCACGGCAGGCCGGGACAGCGAACACTGAAGCTTTCTTT. Translating gives CASSRQAGTANTEAFF.